The 21 T cell receptor beta chains presented below share a single source sample, sequenced in a study of glioma-infiltrating T cells after dendritic cell vaccination. Regarding time point: after dendritic cell vaccination, including at tumor progression/relapse. TCRdb's copy holds only in-frame clones and misses some; the assay was immunoSEQ multiplex PCR. Among tens of thousands of clones, approximately 81% were seen once, and the ten largest hold 7.5% to 8.5%. The sample in question was blood, obtained after dendritic cell vaccination. All receptors come from a human donor with glioblastoma.

The chain has TRBV18 and TRBJ2-3, with 10 positions matching TRBD2. V shed 6 bases and J 5 bases; nucleotides not matched to a gene: 11. Germline-derived CDR1 and CDR2 are KGHSH and LQKENI. The CDR3 is made up of 16 amino acids. The CDR3 DNA reads TGTGCCAGCTCCCCTCTTCCGGGACTAGCGCGAGATACGCAGTATTTT. This codes for CASSPLPGLARDTQYF.

The chain combines TRBV7-6 with TRBJ2-1, with D possibly TRBD1 on 6 matching bases. V was cut by 1 base and J by 8 bases, with 15 bases left in between. The CDR3 contains 15 residues. Germline-derived CDR1 and CDR2 are SGHVS and FNYEAQ. CDR3 protein: CASSLVPQGGDEQFF. The CDR3 DNA reads TGTGCCAGCAGCTTAGTCCCACAGGGTGGGGATGAGCAGTTCTTC.

The chain has TRBV6-5 and TRBJ2-7, with D unresolved. The V gene's germline CDR1 is MNHEY and CDR2 SVGAGI. The CDR3 consists of 14 residues. The V and J ends lost 2 bases and 3 bases respectively, with 11 bases between them. The CDR3 coding sequence is TGTGCCAGCAGTTACAGGAGATCTTTCTACGAGCAGTACTTC. It is translated as CASSYRRSFYEQYF.

V and J are TRBV28 and TRBJ2-7; 9 nucleotides agree with TRBD2. The CDR3 extends over 15 amino acids. The J segment lost 0 bases and the V segment lost 6 bases, leaving 6 bases of the junction unmatched. Germline CDR1 reads MDHEN; CDR2 reads SYDVKM. The CDR3 DNA follows: TGTGCCAGCAGGCCAGCGGGAGGTCCCTCCTACGAGCAGTACTTC. This gives the protein CASRPAGGPSYEQYF.

A remark on this clone: The same CDR3 is also encoded by other DNA sequences in this sample. The V call is TRBV7-3, the J call TRBJ1-1, with D unclear. V was cut by 4 bases and J by 0 bases, with 6 bases left in between. This CDR3 region has 13 residues. Germline loops: CDR1 SGHTA, CDR2 FQGTGA. The CDR3 region is CASSSGMNTEAFF. For the CDR3, the DNA is TGTGCCAGCAGCTCCGGGATGAACACTGAAGCTTTCTTT.

The chain carries TRBV6-4 and TRBJ2-6, with D tentatively TRBD1 (5 bases). Per the germline V gene, CDR1 is MRHNA and CDR2 is SNTAGT. The CDR3 covers 16 residues. V lost 2 bases, J lost 0 bases, and 8 bases lay in between. This CDR3 reads CASSDGANSGANVLTF. The CDR3 DNA sequence: TGTGCCAGCAGTGACGGGGCTAACTCTGGGGCCAACGTCCTGACTTTC.

V is TRBV2 and J is TRBJ1-3; D not resolved. The CDR3 extends over 16 amino acids. Germline V CDR1 and CDR2: SNHLY, FYNNEI. V shed 6 bases and J shed 0 bases, with 15 bases lying between them. The CDR3 sequence is CASSASSLTSGNTIYF. In DNA form, the CDR3 reads TGTGCCAGCAGCGCCTCCAGTTTAACCTCTGGAAACACCATATATTTT.

There are a few counts of this clone. This chain connects TRBV5-8 to TRBJ1-5; D possibly corresponds to TRBD1 (5 bases). Deletions cut 0 bases from V and 0 bases from J, with 10 bases between. Germline assignment: CDR1 SGHTS and CDR2 YDEGEE. The CDR3 totals 16 residues. The CDR3 loop is CASSLGQTYSNQPQHF. The DNA for the CDR3 is TGTGCCAGCAGCTTGGGACAGACTTATAGCAATCAGCCCCAGCATTTT.

The V and J genes are TRBV18 and TRBJ2-7; 7 bases are shared with TRBD1. This CDR3 has 14 amino acids. Germline loops: CDR1 KGHSH, CDR2 LQKENI. The V and J ends lost 5 bases and 2 bases, in that order; junction bases with no gene match: 6. The CDR3 DNA follows: TGTGCCAGCTCATCCCGGGACAGAACCTACGAGCAGTACTTC. Translation gives CASSSRDRTYEQYF.

In DNA form, the CDR3 reads TGTGCCAGCAGCTCAGACAGGGGGCATTCCTACGAGCAGTACTTC. This codes for CASSSDRGHSYEQYF. The chain recombines TRBV7-9 with TRBJ2-7; TRBD1 aligns across 10 bases. Germline V gene lookup returns CDR1 SEHNR and CDR2 FQNEAQ (reference sequence). This CDR3 comprises 15 residues. Trimming removed 4 bases from V and 1 base from J; junction bases left unmatched: 4.

The rearrangement uses TRBV6-5 and TRBJ2-2, with D perhaps matching TRBD1 (5 bases). CDR3 size: 16 residues. Germline V gene lookup returns CDR1 MNHEY and CDR2 SVGAGI. The V gene lost 2 bases and the J gene lost 8 bases, with 18 bases spanning the gap. The CDR3 DNA sequence: TGTGCCAGCAGTTACGGCCAGGACACTATCTGGGGGGAGCTGTTTTTT. Its translation is CASSYGQDTIWGELFF.

At least ten counts were recorded for this clone. The V gene is TRBV19, the J gene TRBJ2-7, with 9 bases fitting TRBD1. The CDR3 consists of 17 residues. In germline, CDR1 is LNHDA, CDR2 SQIVND (reference sequence). V was pared by 1 base and J by 3 bases, with 10 bases of the junction left unmatched. The CDR3 loop is CASSIGVRGDRVYEQYF. CDR3 DNA sequence: TGTGCCAGTAGTATAGGGGTTAGGGGGGACAGGGTCTACGAGCAGTACTTC.

V is TRBV6-1 and J is TRBJ2-7, with a tentative D call TRBD1 (6 bases). This CDR3 is built from 16 residues. From germline, CDR1 is MNHNS and CDR2 SASEGT. V was trimmed by 2 bases and J by 3 bases, leaving 17 bases between them. CDR3 sequence (DNA): TGTGCCAGCAGTGAAATGTGGGCAGGGGCAAGCTACGAGCAGTACTTC. This gives the protein CASSEMWAGASYEQYF.

This chain links TRBV14 with TRBJ2-1, with 8 positions matching TRBD1. With 7 bases clipped from V and 4 bases from J, the junction kept 9 bases outside the gene matches. Per the germline V gene, CDR1 is SGHDN and CDR2 is FVKESK. The CDR3 totals 15 residues. CDR3 nucleotides: TGTGCCAGCACTCTGTCAGGGGGCGCGTACAATGAGCAGTTCTTC. It yields the protein CASTLSGGAYNEQFF.

The chain carries TRBV6-1 and TRBJ1-2; D perhaps matches TRBD1 (6 bases). V lost 1 base and J lost 4, with 10 bases in between. CDR3 length: 14 residues. Germline lookup yields CDR1 MNHNS and CDR2 SASEGT. As DNA, the CDR3 is TGTGCCAGCAGTGAAGACAGGGCGGGCTATGGCTACACCTTC. Its protein product is CASSEDRAGYGYTF.

The chain combines TRBV6-5 with TRBJ2-7, with 10 bases that match TRBD1. Unmatched junction bases numbered 4, after V lost 6 bases and J lost 5 bases. The CDR3 loop spans 13 amino acids. The germline V gene encodes CDR1 MNHEY and CDR2 SVGAGI. CDR3 in amino acids: CASRGTGADEQYF. CDR3 bases: TGTGCCAGCAGAGGGACAGGGGCAGACGAGCAGTACTTC.

The chain uses TRBV30 and TRBJ2-1, with 7 bases that match TRBD1. The ends lost 7 bases at V and 5 bases at J; junction bases unmatched: 11. The CDR3 is made up of 14 amino acids. Per the germline V gene, CDR1 is GTSNPN and CDR2 is SVGIG (reference sequence). As DNA, the CDR3 is TGTGCCTATACTCGACAGGGTGGGCACAATGAGCAGTTCTTC. This translates into CAYTRQGGHNEQFF.

The chain couples TRBV9 to TRBJ2-1, with TRBD2 matching over 7 bases. The V segment lost 0 bases and the J segment 8 bases; nucleotides outside the gene matches: 14. Germline CDR1 SGDLS, CDR2 YYNGEE. The CDR3 length is 17 residues. CDR3 coding DNA: TGTGCCAGCAGCGTAGGAGCGGGGAGACTACATAGCGATGAGCAGTTCTTC. Amino acid sequence: CASSVGAGRLHSDEQFF.

The rearrangement links TRBV28 to TRBJ1-1; 8 positions agree with TRBD1. Trimming took 5 bases from V and 3 from J; bases not matched to a gene: 5. The CDR3 loop spans 14 amino acids. Germline V gene sequence: CDR1 MDHEN, CDR2 SYDVKM. The CDR3 is CASSLYRGDTEAFF. The DNA for the CDR3 is TGTGCCAGCAGTCTCTACAGGGGGGACACTGAAGCTTTCTTT.

This chain links TRBV11-2 with TRBJ2-7, with D uncertain. The CDR3 covers 14 residues. Trimming left V 0 bases short and J 2 bases short, with 8 bases between. Germline V lookup: CDR1 SGHAT, CDR2 FQNNGV. This CDR3 is CASSLDRFAYEQYF. In DNA form, the CDR3 reads TGTGCCAGCAGCTTAGACAGGTTTGCCTACGAGCAGTACTTC.

V is TRBV9 and J is TRBJ2-5; D perhaps matches TRBD1 (5 bases). Between the trimmed V and J ends, which lost 2 bases and 1 base, there was a span of 9 bases. The germline V gene encodes CDR1 SGDLS and CDR2 YYNGEE. This CDR3 is 14 amino acids long. In DNA form, the CDR3 reads TGTGCCAGCAGCGTCTCAGGGCTCCAAGAGACCCAGTACTTC. This sequence encodes CASSVSGLQETQYF.